This T cell receptor beta chain was found in a study of blood T cell repertoires in COVID-19. Study background: Both acute and convalescent COVID-19 samples were obtained from the United States, Italy and Spain. Nucleic acid was either cDNA or gDNA, and it came from T cells, B-cell-depleted T cells, or PBMCs.

Per the authors' pipeline: Researchers report that nucleated cell counts were estimated from reference gene primer amplification. Sequencing used immunoSEQ multiplex PCR; TCRdb keeps in-frame clones, though not all of them. V, J and clone size were drawn from that table, and D and trimming were deduced from the DNA. The table records 100,000 to 130,000 clones, about 90% of them present only once. This CDR3 contains 13 residues. The trim removed 6 bases at V and 4 bases at J, leaving 5 bases unmatched. The germline gives CDR1 SNHLY, CDR2 FYNNEI. This chain uses TRBV2 with TRBJ2-5; 7 bases are shared with TRBD2. The receptor was isolated from a human donor in a cohort sampled during active COVID-19. Material: peripheral blood. CDR3: CASRAGIGETQYF. CDR3 coding DNA: TGTGCCAGCAGAGCGGGAATCGGAGAGACCCAGTACTTC.